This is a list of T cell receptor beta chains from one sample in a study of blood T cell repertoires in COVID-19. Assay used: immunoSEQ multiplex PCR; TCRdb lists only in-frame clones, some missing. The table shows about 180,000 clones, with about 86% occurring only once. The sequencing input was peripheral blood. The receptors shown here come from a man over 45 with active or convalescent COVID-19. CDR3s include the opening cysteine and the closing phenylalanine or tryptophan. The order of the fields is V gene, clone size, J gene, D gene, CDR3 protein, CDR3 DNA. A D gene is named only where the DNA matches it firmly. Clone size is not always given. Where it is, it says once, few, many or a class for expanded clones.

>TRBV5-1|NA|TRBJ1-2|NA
CASSLAEEGGYGYTF
TGCGCCAGCAGCTTGGCTGAGGAAGGGGGCTATGGCTACACCTTC
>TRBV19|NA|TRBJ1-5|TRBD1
CAVQPGQGVNQPQHF
TGTGCCGTCCAACCGGGACAGGGGGTCAATCAGCCCCAGCATTTT
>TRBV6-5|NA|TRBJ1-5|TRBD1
CASSFRQGIPPQHF
TGTGCCAGCAGTTTCCGACAGGGTATTCCGCCCCAGCATTTT
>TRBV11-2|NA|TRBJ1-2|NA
CASSLEGSWGYTF
TGTGCCAGCAGCTTAGAGGGCTCATGGGGCTACACCTTC
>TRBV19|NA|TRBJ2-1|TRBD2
CASSSPIGTRDNEQFF
TGTGCCAGTAGTTCCCCAATCGGGACTAGGGACAATGAGCAGTTCTTC
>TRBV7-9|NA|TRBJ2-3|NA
CASSLGAGGSPLGTDTQYF
TGTGCCAGCAGCTTAGGGGCAGGGGGGTCCCCTTTGGGCACAGATACGCAGTATTTT
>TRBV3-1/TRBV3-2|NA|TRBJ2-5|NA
CASSQDRQGPGETQYF
TGTGCCAGCAGCCAAGACCGGCAGGGCCCTGGAGAGACCCAGTACTTC
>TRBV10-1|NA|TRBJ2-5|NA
CASSEGADPEETQYF
TGCGCCAGCAGTGAGGGGGCCGACCCCGAAGAGACCCAGTACTTC
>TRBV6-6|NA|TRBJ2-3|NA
CASGGLLTDTQYF
TGTGCCAGCGGGGGCCTCCTGACAGATACGCAGTATTTT
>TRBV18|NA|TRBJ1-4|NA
CASSKGPKGEKLFF
TGTGCCAGCTCAAAGGGGCCAAAAGGTGAAAAACTGTTTTTT
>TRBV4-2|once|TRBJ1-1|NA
CASSQDLGGRVGDNTEAFF
TGTGCCAGCAGCCAAGATCTAGGGGGACGAGTAGGGGATAACACTGAAGCTTTCTTT
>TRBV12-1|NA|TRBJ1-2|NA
CASSGDRGGYTF
TGTGCCAGCAGCGGGGACAGGGGAGGCTACACCTTC
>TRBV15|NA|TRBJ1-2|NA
CATSRVSRDYGYTF
TGTGCCACCAGCAGAGTGTCCAGGGACTATGGCTACACCTTC
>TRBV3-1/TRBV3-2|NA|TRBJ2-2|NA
CASSQDWTAGELFF
TGTGCCAGCAGCCAAGATTGGACAGCCGGGGAGCTGTTTTTT
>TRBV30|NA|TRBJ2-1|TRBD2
CAWSAVAGVWEQFF
TGTGCCTGGAGTGCGGTAGCGGGGGTGTGGGAGCAGTTCTTC
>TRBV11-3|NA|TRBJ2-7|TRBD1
CASSFTGTDSLQYF
TGTGCCAGCAGCTTCACCGGGACAGATAGTTTGCAGTACTTC
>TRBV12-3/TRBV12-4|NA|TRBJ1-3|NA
CASSFRGLNTIYF
TGTGCCAGCAGTTTCCGGGGACTCAACACCATATATTTT
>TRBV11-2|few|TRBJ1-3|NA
CASSLGRGGTSGNTIYF
TGTGCCAGCAGCTTGGGTCGGGGGGGAACCTCTGGAAACACCATATATTTT
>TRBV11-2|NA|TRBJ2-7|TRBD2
CASSFSSGSSYEQYF
TGTGCCAGCAGCTTTAGTAGCGGGAGCTCCTACGAGCAGTACTTC
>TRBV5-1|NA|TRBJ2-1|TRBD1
CASSQGDSYNEQFF
TGCGCCAGCAGCCAAGGGGACAGCTACAATGAGCAGTTCTTC
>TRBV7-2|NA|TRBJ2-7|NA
CASSLAPGDVYEQYF
TGTGCCAGCAGCTTAGCGCCGGGGGATGTTTACGAGCAGTACTTC
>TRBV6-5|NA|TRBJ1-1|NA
CASTSSRRAGTEAFF
TGTGCCAGCACTTCTTCACGACGGGCGGGCACTGAAGCTTTCTTT
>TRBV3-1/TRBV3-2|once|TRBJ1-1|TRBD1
CASSPTGDTEAFF
TGTGCCAGCAGCCCGACAGGGGACACTGAAGCTTTCTTT
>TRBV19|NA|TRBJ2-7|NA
CASSISAPLATPYEQYF
TGTGCCAGTAGTATCTCCGCCCCTCTAGCGACCCCCTACGAGCAGTACTTC
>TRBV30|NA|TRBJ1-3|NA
CAYHTGSGNTIYF
TGTGCCTACCATACCGGCTCTGGAAACACCATATATTTT
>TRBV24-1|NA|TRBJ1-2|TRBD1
CATSDLDRVGGYTF
TGTGCCACCAGTGATTTGGACAGGGTGGGCGGCTACACCTTC
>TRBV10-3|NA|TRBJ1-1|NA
CAISVQGVVSNTEAFF
TGTGCCATCAGTGTTCAGGGTGTTGTTTCAAACACTGAAGCTTTCTTT
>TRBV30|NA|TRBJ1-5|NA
CAWGGVSGNQPQHF
TGTGCCTGGGGCGGGGTGAGCGGCAATCAGCCCCAGCATTTT
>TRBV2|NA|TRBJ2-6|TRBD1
CASRAGAGGSGANVLTF
TGTGCCAGCAGGGCCGGGGCAGGGGGCTCTGGGGCCAACGTCCTGACTTTC
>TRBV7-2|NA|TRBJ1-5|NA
CASSSVGGNNQPQHF
TGTGCCAGCAGCTCGGTGGGGGGAAACAATCAGCCCCAGCATTTT